This TCR beta chain derives from a study of shared clonotypes between healthy human individuals. Across the whole study: The cohort had two women and a few men, ages 18 to 49.

Donation came from healthy HIV-negative adults that had no recent acute infections or vaccinations. The authors divided CD4+ cells into CD45RA+ naive and CD45RA-negative memory subsets. Germline CDR1 reads SEHNR; CDR2 reads FQNEAQ (reference sequence). This CDR3 comprises 14 residues. Trimming took 5 bases from V and 2 from J, leaving 11 bases between them. This clone was counted only a few times. Assay used: immunoSEQ multiplex PCR; TCRdb lists only in-frame clones, some missing. Counted here are roughly 1,100,000 clones, 65% to 75% occurring once; the ten biggest clones make up nearly 1.5%. The chain employs TRBV7-9 and TRBJ2-3, with D possibly being TRBD1 or TRBD2 (5 bases each). The TCR was taken from a man younger than 30 in good health. The sample consisted of memory CD4+ T cells sorted from blood. Sample subset: CD45RA-negative fraction. This chain's CDR3 is CASSREGLTDTQYF. The DNA of the CDR3 is TGTGCCAGCAGCCGTGAGGGGCTCACAGATACGCAGTATTTT.